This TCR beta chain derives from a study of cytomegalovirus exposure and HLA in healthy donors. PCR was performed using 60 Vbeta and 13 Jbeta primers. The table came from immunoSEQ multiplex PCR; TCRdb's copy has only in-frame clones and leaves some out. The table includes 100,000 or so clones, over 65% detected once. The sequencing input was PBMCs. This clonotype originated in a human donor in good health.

The CDR3 here is CASSPRDRGGYGYTF. CDR3 sequence (DNA): TGTGCCAGCAGCCCCCGGGACAGGGGGGGCTATGGCTACACCTTC. The chain is built from TRBV9 and TRBJ1-2; 11 nucleotides align to TRBD1. CDR3 length: 15 residues. Germline lookup yields CDR1 SGDLS and CDR2 YYNGEE. V shed 4 bases and J 4 bases; nucleotides not matched to a gene: 6. The entire variable domain, with the rest obtained from reference TRBV9 and TRBJ1-2, is as follows: DSGVTQTPKHLITATGQRVTLRCSPRSGDLSVYWYQQSLDQGLQFLIQYYNGEERAKGNILERFSAQQFPDLHSELNLSSLELGDSALYFCASSPRDRGGYGYTFGSGTRLTVV.